This T cell receptor (beta chain) stems from a study of cytomegalovirus exposure and HLA in healthy donors. This clone was recorded once. The germline V gene encodes CDR1 SQVTM and CDR2 ANQGSEA. Trimming stripped 1 base from V and 2 bases from J, with 16 bases between. The CDR3 covers 16 residues. Primers included in the PCR were 60 Vbeta and 13 Jbeta primers. This table comes from immunoSEQ multiplex PCR, and its TCRdb copy is limited to in-frame clones, with some not included. The data hold around 100,000 clones, with 70% observed a single time. The sequenced material came from PBMCs. The V and J genes are TRBV29-1 and TRBJ2-3; D perhaps matches TRBD1 (5 bases). The sequence was collected from a man between 25 and 39 years old in good health and CMV-seropositive. The CDR3 bases are TGCAGCGTTGAAGGGTTTGGCAGGGTGGTCACAGATACGCAGTATTTT. Protein product: CSVEGFGRVVTDTQYF.